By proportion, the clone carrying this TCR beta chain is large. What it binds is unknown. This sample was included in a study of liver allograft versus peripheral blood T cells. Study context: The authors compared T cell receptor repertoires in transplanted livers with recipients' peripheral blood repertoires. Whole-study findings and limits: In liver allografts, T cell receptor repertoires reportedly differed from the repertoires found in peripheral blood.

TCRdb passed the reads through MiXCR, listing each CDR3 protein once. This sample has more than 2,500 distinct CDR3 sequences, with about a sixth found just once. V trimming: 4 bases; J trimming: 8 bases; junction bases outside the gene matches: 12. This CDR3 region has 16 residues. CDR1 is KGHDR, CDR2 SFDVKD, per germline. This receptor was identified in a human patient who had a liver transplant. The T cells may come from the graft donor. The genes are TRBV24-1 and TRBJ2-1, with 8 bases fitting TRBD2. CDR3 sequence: CATSDPTSDENHEQFF. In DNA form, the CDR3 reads TGTGCCACCAGTGACCCGACTAGCGATGAAAATCATGAGCAGTTCTTC.